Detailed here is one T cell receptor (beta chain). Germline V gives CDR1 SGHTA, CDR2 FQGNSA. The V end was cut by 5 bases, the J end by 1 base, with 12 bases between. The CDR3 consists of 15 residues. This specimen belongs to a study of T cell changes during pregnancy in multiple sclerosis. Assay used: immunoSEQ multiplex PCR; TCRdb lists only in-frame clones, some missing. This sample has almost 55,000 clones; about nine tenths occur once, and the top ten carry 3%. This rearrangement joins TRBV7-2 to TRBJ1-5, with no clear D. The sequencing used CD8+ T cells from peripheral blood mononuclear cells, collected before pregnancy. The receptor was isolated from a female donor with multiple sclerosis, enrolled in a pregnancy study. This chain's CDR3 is CASSPMGGSNQPQHF. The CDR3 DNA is TGTGCCAGCAGCCCAATGGGAGGGAGCAATCAGCCCCAGCATTTT. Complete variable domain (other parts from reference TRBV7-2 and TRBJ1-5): GAGVSQSPSNKVTEKGKDVELRCDPISGHTALYWYRQSLGQGLEFLIYFQGNSAPDKSGLPSDRFSAERTGGSVSTLTIQRTQQEDSAVYLCASSPMGGSNQPQHFGDGTRLSIL.